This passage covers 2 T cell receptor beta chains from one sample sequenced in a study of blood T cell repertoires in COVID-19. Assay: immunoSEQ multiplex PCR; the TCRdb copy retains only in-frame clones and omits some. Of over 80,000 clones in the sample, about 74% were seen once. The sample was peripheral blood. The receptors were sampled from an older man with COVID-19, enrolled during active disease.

The CDR3, as DNA: TGTGCCAGAAGCTGTACTAGCGAGGCCTACAATGAGCAGTTCTTC. Translated: CARSCTSEAYNEQFF. V gene TRBV5-3 combines with J gene TRBJ2-1; 7 bases are a match to TRBD2. Being an ORF, TRBV5-3 has a function that is uncertain. J lost 2 bases, V lost 3 bases, and 5 bases had no gene match. The CDR3 is 15 residues long.

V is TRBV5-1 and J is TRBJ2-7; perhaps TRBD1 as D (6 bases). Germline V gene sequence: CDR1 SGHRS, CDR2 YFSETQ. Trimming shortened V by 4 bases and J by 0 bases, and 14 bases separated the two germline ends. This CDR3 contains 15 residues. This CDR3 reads CASSQDSGSSYEQYF. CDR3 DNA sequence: TGCGCCAGCAGCCAGGACAGTGGAAGCTCCTACGAGCAGTACTTC.